A single sample gave rise to the 11 T cell receptor beta chains below, sequenced in a study of T-cell memory formation after mild COVID-19. Via MiXCR, TCRdb re-called the 5' RACE reads, giving one row per CDR3 protein. The sample has over 300,000 distinct CDR3 sequences; around a fifth are singletons. The sample comprised PBMCs or a T cell subset sorted from them (not recorded which). Every receptor here comes from a man in his late teens or twenties who had mild COVID-19 (a few samples of this study predate the infection). Cell type and time point are not known.

This clonotype was observed a handful of times. This rearrangement joins TRBV12-3 or TRBV12-4 to TRBJ1-2, with a tentative D call TRBD1 (6 bases). V was shortened by 3 bases and J by 2 bases, with 22 bases between the two germline ends. The CDR3 spans 18 residues. The CDR3 coding sequence is TGTGCCAGCAGTTTCGGGGATGGGACACAAAGGGGCAACTATGGCTACACCTTC. Encoded protein: CASSFGDGTQRGNYGYTF.

The chain recombines TRBV15 with TRBJ1-1; D call uncertain. The V gene's germline CDR1 is LNHNV and CDR2 YYDKDF (reference sequence). The CDR3 loop spans 13 amino acids. Trimming pared 6 bases from V and 5 bases from J, leaving 13 bases between. CDR3 in amino acids: CATRLTGGTEAFF. CDR3 nucleotides: TGTGCCACCAGACTAACGGGAGGTACTGAAGCTTTCTTT.

This clonotype occurred a few times. The chain couples TRBV7-2 to TRBJ2-2; unclear D gene. V was trimmed by 1 base and J by 6 bases, leaving 6 bases between them. The CDR3 is made up of 13 amino acids. In germline, CDR1 is SGHTA, CDR2 FQGNSA. DNA of the CDR3: TGTGCCAGCAGCTTAGAGGCGGCCGGGGAGCTGTTTTTT. Protein: CASSLEAAGELFF.

This chain's CDR3 is CASSLGKANYWDTEAFF. As DNA, the CDR3 is TGCGCCAGCAGCTTGGGAAAGGCCAATTATTGGGACACTGAAGCTTTCTTT. The chain combines TRBV5-1 with TRBJ1-1, with D unclear. The CDR3 loop spans 17 amino acids. Germline CDR1 reads SGHRS; CDR2 reads YFSETQ. V lost 0 bases and J 3 bases, leaving 18 bases between the germline ends.

The sample holds a few counts of this clonotype. The CDR3 region has the DNA TGTGCCAGCAGTTCCGGGACTAGCGGGGGGCGTCGGGTCTACGAGCAGTACTTC. The encoded protein is CASSSGTSGGRRVYEQYF. The chain links TRBV12-3 or TRBV12-4 to TRBJ2-7, with TRBD2 identical over 15 bases. The CDR3 totals 18 residues. Trimming removed 4 bases from V and 3 bases from J; junction bases left unmatched: 10.

The genes are TRBV9 and TRBJ1-5, with D possibly being TRBD1 (5 bases). This CDR3 is 14 amino acids long. CDR1 and CDR2 from the germline V gene are SGDLS and YYNGEE. V was trimmed by 3 bases and J by 5 bases, leaving 12 bases between them. The CDR3, as DNA: TGTGCCAGCAGCGCAGGGTCAGGTTATCAGCCCCAGCATTTT. This gives the protein CASSAGSGYQPQHF. The variable domain in full, completed from reference TRBV9 and TRBJ1-5, reads DSGVTQTPKHLITATGQRVTLRCSPRSGDLSVYWYQQSLDQGLQFLIQYYNGEERAKGNILERFSAQQFPDLHSELNLSSLELGDSALYFCASSAGSGYQPQHFGDGTRLSIL.

This clonotype was detected only a few times. The rearrangement links TRBV3-1 to TRBJ1-2, with D uncertain. Per germline, CDR1 LGHDT and CDR2 YNNKEL (reference sequence). V dropped 1 base and J dropped 4 bases, with 10 bases sitting between them. The CDR3 length is 14 residues. The CDR3 coding sequence is TGTGCCAGCAGCCAAGGGCCCCAAGCCTATGGCTACACCTTC. It translates to CASSQGPQAYGYTF.

This clonotype was picked up one time. CDR3 loop: CASSPSVVFGELFF. As DNA, the CDR3 is TGTGCCAGCAGCCCCTCGGTGGTCTTTGGGGAGCTGTTTTTT. This chain connects TRBV11-1 to TRBJ2-2; D is ambiguous. V dropped 5 bases and J dropped 8 bases, with 15 bases sitting between them. This CDR3 contains 14 residues. From germline, CDR1 is SGHAT and CDR2 FQDESV (reference sequence).

CDR3 region: CASSYFWTANQETQYF. CDR3 DNA: TGTGCCAGCAGCTACTTTTGGACAGCTAACCAAGAGACCCAGTACTTC. This chain connects TRBV7-2 to TRBJ2-5, with D tentatively TRBD1 (6 bases). Looked up from germline, CDR1 is SGHTA and CDR2 is FQGNSA. This CDR3 contains 16 residues. V lost 4 bases to trimming and J lost 0 bases, with 15 bases between them.

The chain carries TRBV7-9 and TRBJ2-1; TRBD1 or TRBD2 may be the D gene (7 bases each). The V gene lost 2 bases and the J gene lost 6 bases, with 14 bases spanning the gap. The CDR3 sequence is 15 residues long. From germline, CDR1 is SEHNR and CDR2 FQNEAQ (reference sequence). CDR3 loop: CASSLWQGEGNEQFF. The CDR3 bases are TGTGCCAGCAGCTTATGGCAGGGGGAGGGCAATGAGCAGTTCTTC. The whole variable domain, filled in from reference TRBV7-9 and TRBJ2-1, reads DTGVSQNPRHKITKRGQNVTFRCDPISEHNRLYWYRQTLGQGPEFLTYFQNEAQLEKSRLLSDRFSAERPKGSFSTLEIQRTEQGDSAMYLCASSLWQGEGNEQFFGPGTRLTVL.

This clonotype was picked up a small number of times. The chain is built from TRBV5-1 and TRBJ1-1; D is uncertain. The CDR3 length is 16 residues. V was shortened by 3 bases and J by 1 base, with 16 bases between the two germline ends. Per the germline V gene, CDR1 is SGHRS and CDR2 is YFSETQ. The CDR3 loop is CASSSGRIPKNTEAFF. The CDR3 nucleotides are TGCGCCAGCAGCTCCGGGAGGATACCTAAGAACACTGAAGCTTTCTTT.